Listed below are T cell receptor beta chains from one sample, sequenced in a study of T-cell reconstitution after alpha-beta-depleted transplantation in children. Each CDR3 protein gets one entry after TCRdb re-called the PCR reads with MiXCR. This repertoire shows 450,000 to 600,000 distinct CDR3 sequences, around 18% found once; its top ten account for 3.3%. Sample: PBMCs from the stem cell graft donor, taken from the stem cell graft. Receptor source: a human donor who donated a stem cell graft to a child with acute lymphoblastic leukemia. Each CDR3 is given with its conserved first and last residue. The D gene is left open where the match is weak. Clone size is given for some rows only: seen once, a few or many times, or a class if the clone is expanded.

>TRBV6-1|.|.|TRBJ2-1|14
CASSGGKQGNEQFF
TGTGCCAGCAGTGGGGGGAAACAGGGAAATGAGCAGTTCTTC
>TRBV7-3|.|.|TRBJ1-5|15
CASSLIGAGNQPQHF
TGTGCCAGCAGCTTAATAGGCGCAGGCAATCAGCCCCAGCATTTT
>TRBV5-6|.|.|TRBJ2-3|17
CASSTSPGLRDADTQYF
TGTGCCAGCAGCACAAGCCCGGGACTGAGGGATGCAGATACGCAGTATTTT
>TRBV7-9|.|TRBD2|TRBJ2-7|15
CASSLSLAGGYEQYF
TGTGCCAGCAGCTTAAGTCTAGCGGGAGGGTACGAGCAGTACTTC
>TRBV27|.|.|TRBJ2-3|16
CASRDPGHYSTDTQYF
TGTGCCAGCAGAGATCCCGGACACTACAGCACAGATACGCAGTATTTT
>TRBV29-1|few|.|TRBJ1-1|13
CSVRRGGNTEAFF
TGCAGCGTTCGTCGGGGCGGGAACACTGAAGCTTTCTTT
>TRBV29-1|few|.|TRBJ2-1|14
CSVGGRTYFHEQFF
TGCAGCGTGGGGGGACGGACCTACTTCCATGAGCAGTTCTTC
>TRBV27|.|TRBD2|TRBJ2-5|17
CASSWGLAGGPHETQYF
TGTGCCAGCAGTTGGGGGCTAGCGGGAGGGCCCCACGAGACCCAGTACTTC
>TRBV15|.|TRBD1|TRBJ1-2|14
CATSRDGGQYGYTF
TGTGCCACCAGCAGAGATGGGGGACAGTATGGCTACACCTTC
>TRBV7-8|.|.|TRBJ2-1|16
CASSSADRLNYNEQFF
TGTGCCAGCAGCTCAGCTGACAGGCTAAACTACAATGAGCAGTTCTTC
>TRBV29-1|.|TRBD2|TRBJ2-5|15
CSVDEASGFQETQYF
TGCAGCGTTGATGAGGCTAGCGGGTTCCAAGAGACCCAGTACTTC
>TRBV12-3/TRBV12-4|.|.|TRBJ2-7|11
CASSQGHPQYF
TGTGCCAGCAGTCAGGGACACCCGCAGTACTTC
>TRBV12-3/TRBV12-4|.|TRBD1|TRBJ2-4|15
CASTHRGLGGNIQYF
TGTGCCAGCACTCACAGGGGATTAGGGGGAAACATTCAGTACTTC
>TRBV19|many|TRBD1|TRBJ2-2|14
CASGTGYWGGELFF
TGTGCCAGCGGGACAGGGTACTGGGGCGGGGAGCTGTTTTTT
>TRBV27|few|TRBD2|TRBJ2-5|14
CASRPGLVLETQYF
TGTGCCAGCAGGCCGGGACTAGTCCTGGAGACCCAGTACTTC
>TRBV29-1|.|TRBD2|TRBJ2-1|14
CSVLAGWGSGEQFF
TGCAGCGTGCTAGCGGGATGGGGGTCTGGTGAGCAGTTCTTC
>TRBV6-1|few|.|TRBJ2-1|18
CASSVLGGAPSSYNEQFF
TGTGCCAGCAGTGTGTTGGGGGGAGCGCCCAGCTCCTACAATGAGCAGTTCTTC
>TRBV6-1|few|TRBD1|TRBJ1-1|14
CASSEGQGYTEAFF
TGTGCCAGCAGTGAAGGACAGGGCTATACTGAAGCTTTCTTT
>TRBV7-6|.|.|TRBJ2-7|18
CASSLGPGLRTTAPEQYF
TGTGCCAGCAGCTTAGGTCCGGGACTCCGAACCACCGCCCCTGAGCAGTACTTC
>TRBV20-1|.|TRBD1|TRBJ2-7|14
CSARGQGDLYEQYF
TGCAGTGCTAGAGGACAGGGCGATCTCTACGAGCAGTACTTC
>TRBV12-3/TRBV12-4|few|.|TRBJ1-5|14
CASSPDTSNQPQHF
TGTGCCAGCAGCCCTGACACCAGCAATCAGCCCCAGCATTTT
>TRBV2|.|TRBD2|TRBJ2-7|15
CASSATSVLPSEQYF
TGTGCCAGCAGTGCAACTAGCGTTCTTCCCTCCGAGCAGTACTTC
>TRBV6-4|.|.|TRBJ2-3|14
CASSDPISTDTQYF
TGTGCCAGCAGTGACCCCATTTCCACAGATACGCAGTATTTT
>TRBV7-9|few|.|TRBJ2-2|11
CASSGLGELFF
TGTGCCAGCAGCGGTCTGGGGGAGCTGTTTTTT
>TRBV20-1|few|TRBD2|TRBJ2-1|15
CSEVGAGGSYNEQFF
TGCAGTGAGGTGGGGGCGGGAGGCTCCTACAATGAGCAGTTCTTC
>TRBV10-3|.|.|TRBJ1-3|15
CAISDLGISGNTIYF
TGTGCCATCAGTGATCTGGGAATCTCTGGAAACACCATATATTTT
>TRBV18|.|TRBD1|TRBJ1-5|14
CASSPLSGQRPQHF
TGTGCCAGCTCACCCTTGTCGGGACAGAGGCCCCAGCATTTT
>TRBV20-1|few|.|TRBJ1-4|14
CSARSTAQNEKLFF
TGCAGTGCTAGATCTACAGCACAGAATGAAAAACTGTTTTTT
>TRBV4-1|.|.|TRBJ1-1|14
CASSLVPLRTEAFF
TGCGCCAGCAGCCTCGTGCCGTTGCGAACTGAAGCTTTCTTT
>TRBV12-3/TRBV12-4|.|.|TRBJ1-1|13
CASSVGGHTEAFF
TGTGCCAGCAGTGTCGGGGGGCACACTGAAGCTTTCTTT
>TRBV6-2/TRBV6-3|.|.|TRBJ2-7|12
CASRDYGHEQYF
TGTGCCAGCAGGGACTACGGACACGAGCAGTACTTC
>TRBV19|.|TRBD2|TRBJ2-1|15
CASREREGPYNEQFF
TGTGCCAGTCGGGAGCGGGAGGGCCCATACAATGAGCAGTTCTTC
>TRBV20-1|few|TRBD1|TRBJ1-1|12
CSVLGQGVFAFF
TGCAGTGTCTTGGGACAGGGAGTCTTCGCTTTCTTT
>TRBV7-6|few|.|TRBJ2-1|18
CASSLESRADNSYNEQFF
TGTGCCAGCAGCTTAGAATCCCGTGCGGACAACTCCTACAATGAGCAGTTCTTC
>TRBV6-1|.|TRBD1|TRBJ1-3|14
CASNQGASGNTIYF
TGTGCCAGCAATCAGGGGGCCTCTGGAAACACCATATATTTT
>TRBV12-3/TRBV12-4|.|.|TRBJ1-3|17
CASLARRRLEPGNTIYF
TGTGCCAGCCTCGCTAGGCGACGCCTAGAACCTGGAAACACCATATATTTT
>TRBV9|few|.|TRBJ2-7|12
CASSSRRDEQYF
TGTGCCAGCTCCTCTCGGAGGGACGAGCAGTACTTC
>TRBV10-3|.|.|TRBJ2-7|15
CAISDPRDGVYEQYF
TGTGCCATCAGTGACCCGAGAGACGGAGTCTACGAGCAGTACTTC
>TRBV4-1|.|.|TRBJ1-2|14
CASSQVPRSYGYTF
TGCGCCAGCAGCCAAGTCCCTAGGAGCTATGGCTACACCTTC
>TRBV4-1|few|.|TRBJ2-7|16
CASSQEPGGSSYEQYF
TGCGCCAGCAGCCAAGAACCGGGCGGTAGCTCCTACGAGCAGTACTTC
>TRBV20-1|.|.|TRBJ1-1|12
CRALAWNTEAFF
TGCAGGGCCCTCGCATGGAACACTGAAGCTTTCTTT
>TRBV12-3/TRBV12-4|few|.|TRBJ1-5|12
CASSAGNQPQHF
TGTGCCAGCAGCGCGGGGAATCAGCCCCAGCATTTT
>TRBV15|.|.|TRBJ1-3|16
CATSRDRGVSGNTIYF
TGTGCCACCAGCAGAGATCGGGGGGTCTCTGGAAACACCATATATTTT
>TRBV10-3|few|TRBD1|TRBJ2-3|17
CAISETTGTGSTDTQYF
TGTGCCATCAGTGAAACGACCGGGACAGGTAGCACAGATACGCAGTATTTT
>TRBV4-1|.|.|TRBJ2-5|15
CASSQDDLYQETQYF
TGCGCCAGCAGCCAAGATGACCTGTACCAAGAGACCCAGTACTTC
>TRBV20-1|.|TRBD2|TRBJ2-7|13
CSAKLAGVHEQYF
TGCAGTGCGAAACTAGCGGGAGTCCACGAGCAGTACTTC